Following are 18 T cell receptor beta chains from one sample sequenced in a study of T cells after yellow fever vaccination. TCRdb re-called the 5' RACE reads through MiXCR, storing one row per CDR3 protein. This repertoire shows 610,000 or so distinct CDR3 sequences, 9% to 15% found once; its top ten account for just under 15%. Sequences were derived from PBMCs, sampled on the day of the yellow fever booster vaccination. These receptors came from a man aged 25-45 years who received the YFV17D yellow fever vaccine.

The chain has TRBV7-6 and TRBJ2-1; 12 positions match TRBD2. The germline V gene encodes CDR1 SGHVS and CDR2 FNYEAQ. V lost 3 bases to trimming and J lost 10 bases; unmatched junction nucleotides: 7. The CDR3 has 15 amino acids. DNA for the CDR3: TGTGCCAGCAGCTTGCCTAGCGGGAGGGCCACGGAGCAGTTCTTC. This gives the protein CASSLPSGRATEQFF.

The rearrangement links TRBV5-4 to TRBJ2-5, with 8 positions matching TRBD2. V shed 5 bases, J shed 3 bases, and the junction held 6 bases outside the gene matches. The germline V gene encodes CDR1 SGHNT and CDR2 YYREEE (reference sequence). The CDR3 length is 14 residues. The CDR3 here is CASRPSGREETQYF. The CDR3 nucleotides are TGTGCCAGCAGACCGAGCGGGAGAGAAGAGACCCAGTACTTC.

This clonotype was counted many times. The rearrangement uses TRBV5-6 and TRBJ2-2, with TRBD2 identical over 12 bases. Germline V gene sequence: CDR1 SGHDT, CDR2 YYEEEE. The V gene end was trimmed by 1 base and the J gene end by 6 bases; junction bases not matched to a gene: 4. The CDR3 contains 16 residues. The CDR3 DNA is TGTGCCAGCAGCTTGAGGGCTAGCGGGAGGGCCGGGGAGCTGTTTTTT. Translating it yields CASSLRASGRAGELFF. The variable domain in full, completed from reference TRBV5-6 and TRBJ2-2, reads DAGVTQSPTHLIKTRGQQVTLRCSPKSGHDTVSWYQQALGQGPQFIFQYYEEEERQRGNFPDRFSGHQFPNYSSELNVNALLLGDSALYLCASSLRASGRAGELFFGEGSRLTVL.

This clonotype was picked up a small number of times. The rearrangement joins TRBV28 to TRBJ1-1, with D perhaps TRBD1 (6 bases). CDR3 length: 16 residues. The ends were cut back, 5 bases at V and 4 bases at J, with 20 bases in the middle. Looked up from germline, CDR1 is MDHEN and CDR2 is SYDVKM. This chain's CDR3 is CASSPPQTGLSTEAFF. CDR3 nucleotide sequence: TGTGCCAGCAGTCCCCCCCAGACAGGACTCTCCACTGAAGCTTTCTTT.

The chain recombines TRBV30 with TRBJ1-1; tentative D call: TRBD1 (5 bases). With 3 bases removed from V and 4 bases from J, the gap between germline ends came to 9 bases. This CDR3 comprises 12 residues. Looked up from germline, CDR1 is GTSNPN and CDR2 is SVGIG (reference sequence). The CDR3 region has the DNA TGTGCCTGGAGCGACAGCTTCACTGAAGCTTTCTTT. Encoded protein: CAWSDSFTEAFF.

The chain carries TRBV9 and TRBJ2-1; 15 bases align to TRBD2. This CDR3 region has 20 residues. The junction had 9 bases not matched to a gene; V was cut back by 2 bases and J by 0 bases. Germline V gene lookup returns CDR1 SGDLS and CDR2 YYNGEE. CDR3 amino acids: CASSVGGGTSGRSSYNEQFF. The DNA of the CDR3 is TGTGCCAGCAGCGTGGGTGGAGGGACTAGCGGGAGGAGCTCCTACAATGAGCAGTTCTTC.

Written as DNA, the CDR3 is TGTGCCAGCAGCACCGGACTAGCGGAATACAATGAGCAGTTCTTC. Encoded protein: CASSTGLAEYNEQFF. The chain uses TRBV9 and TRBJ2-1; TRBD2 matches at 10 bases. Germline V gives CDR1 SGDLS, CDR2 YYNGEE. Germline trimming cut 4 bases from V and 4 bases from J; bases unmatched to any gene: 5. This CDR3 is built from 15 residues.

CDR3 sequence reads: CASSRGPGLAASTDTQYF. The CDR3 DNA sequence: TGCGCCAGCAGCCGGGGTCCGGGACTAGCGGCAAGCACAGATACGCAGTATTTT. The rearrangement links TRBV4-3 to TRBJ2-3, with 11 bases lining up with TRBD2. Germline V gene sequence: CDR1 LGHNA, CDR2 YSLEER. J lost 0 bases, V lost 4 bases, and 9 bases had no gene match. This CDR3 is built from 18 residues.

This clonotype was counted ten times or more. The chain combines TRBV2 with TRBJ2-3; tentatively, D is TRBD2 (5 bases). Trimming took 3 bases from V and 6 from J, leaving 16 bases between them. The length of the CDR3 is 15 residues. The germline gives CDR1 SNHLY, CDR2 FYNNEI. The CDR3 sequence is CASSDPSSSWDTQYF. CDR3 DNA sequence: TGTGCCAGCAGTGACCCCTCTAGCTCGTGGGATACGCAGTATTTT.

This clonotype was counted between two and nine times. CDR3 protein: CSAREPTLTDTQYF. The DNA for the CDR3 is TGCAGTGCTAGAGAGCCCACTCTCACAGATACGCAGTATTTT. The V gene is TRBV20-1, the J gene TRBJ2-3; D call uncertain. Trimming removed 0 bases from V and 2 bases from J, with 9 bases in between. Germline CDR1 reads DFQATT; CDR2 reads SNEGSKA (reference sequence). The length of the CDR3 is 14 residues.

This chain joins TRBV6-5 and TRBJ2-1; D gene uncertain. This CDR3 contains 15 residues. CDR1 and CDR2 from the germline V gene are MNHEY and SVGAGI. The germline V and J ends were trimmed by 4 bases and 0 bases, with 10 bases remaining between them. Written as DNA, the CDR3 is TGTGCCAGCAGTTCCTTGACCGTCTCCTACAATGAGCAGTTCTTC. Translated: CASSSLTVSYNEQFF.

This clonotype occurred a few times. The CDR3: CASSRGQGGTRYEQYF. For the CDR3, the DNA is TGCGCCAGCAGCCGGGGACAGGGGGGAACTCGGTACGAGCAGTACTTC. This rearrangement joins TRBV5-1 to TRBJ2-7, with 11 positions matching TRBD1. The CDR3 has 16 residues. Germline trimming cut 4 bases from V and 4 bases from J; bases unmatched to any gene: 10. Looked up from germline, CDR1 is SGHRS and CDR2 is YFSETQ.

This chain links TRBV10-3 with TRBJ1-1; 9 bases are shared with TRBD1. V gave up 10 bases and J gave up 2 bases; unmatched junction bases: 5. Germline assignment: CDR1 ENHRY and CDR2 SYGVKD. The CDR3 totals 13 residues. The CDR3 DNA reads TGTGCCACCACGGGACAGGGAAACACTGAAGCTTTCTTT. It encodes CATTGQGNTEAFF.

This clonotype was counted between two and nine times. The J gene is TRBJ1-4, the V gene TRBV5-5, with TRBD1 as a possible D gene (5 bases). The CDR3 covers 12 residues. Germline CDR1 and CDR2: SGHKS and YYEKEE (reference sequence). V was trimmed by 5 bases and J by 6 bases, leaving 8 bases between them. CDR3 in amino acids: CASRGTDEKLFF. CDR3 in DNA: TGTGCCAGCAGGGGGACGGATGAAAAACTGTTTTTT.

This clonotype was observed at least ten times. V usage is TRBV20-1 and J usage is TRBJ2-1; a weak D match, TRBD1 (7 bases). This CDR3 is 14 amino acids long. V was clipped by 2 bases and J by 7 bases, with 15 bases between them. Germline CDR1 DFQATT, CDR2 SNEGSKA (reference sequence). CDR3 loop: CSARRGTDPNEQFF. The DNA for the CDR3 is TGCAGTGCTAGACGCGGGACAGACCCAAATGAGCAGTTCTTC.

This clonotype was seen more than once but under ten times. V is TRBV20-1 and J is TRBJ2-2; maybe TRBD2 (5 bases). V lost 0 bases to trimming and J lost 5 bases, with 13 bases between them. Germline values: CDR1 DFQATT, CDR2 SNEGSKA (reference sequence). This CDR3 contains 15 residues. Written as DNA, the CDR3 is TGCAGTGCTAGAGATCCCACGGGCGGGACCGGGGAGCTGTTTTTT. Its translation: CSARDPTGGTGELFF.

This clonotype came up a few times. The chain uses TRBV20-1 and TRBJ2-1; D possibly matches TRBD1 or TRBD2 (5 bases each). Germline CDR1 DFQATT, CDR2 SNEGSKA (reference sequence). CDR3 length: 14 amino acids. The V gene lost 5 bases and the J gene lost 3 bases, with 14 bases spanning the gap. The CDR3 DNA follows: TGCAGTGCTTCCGGGGCTAGCCTCTACAATGAGCAGTTCTTC. Its protein product is CSASGASLYNEQFF.

The rearrangement uses TRBV18 and TRBJ1-5; D ambiguous. V lost 1 base to trimming and J lost 8 bases, with 9 bases between them. Germline V gene lookup returns CDR1 KGHSH and CDR2 LQKENI. The CDR3 is 13 residues long. The CDR3 DNA reads as TGTGCCAGCTCACCACAGTATGAGGAGCCCCAGCATTTT. Translated, it gives CASSPQYEEPQHF.